This T cell receptor beta chain derives from a study of T-cell memory formation after mild COVID-19. Study in general: TCR clusters mostly belonged to single donors. Study-wide results and limits: That cross-reactive memory joined was suggested by some responding clones appearing in pre-infection memory.

The sample holds many counts of this clonotype. Its specificity is unknown. The length of the CDR3 is 14 residues. The germline gives CDR1 SGHTA, CDR2 FQGNSA. The V and J ends lost 2 bases and 2 bases respectively, with 8 bases between them. With constant-segment primers, 5'RACE yielded cDNA libraries of TCR alpha and TCR beta that carried sample barcodes and UMIs. MiXCR was run by TCRdb on the 5' RACE reads, yielding one entry per CDR3 protein. The repertoire includes 30,000 to 35,000 distinct CDR3 sequences, about 7.7% of them detected once, and under 30% sits in the top ten. This TCR came from a man in his late teens or twenties who had mild COVID-19 (a few samples of this study predate the infection). Cell type and time point are not known. The chain links TRBV7-2 to TRBJ2-3; D may be TRBD1 or TRBD2 (5 bases each). Sequenced input: PBMCs or a T cell subset sorted from them (not recorded which). Here the CDR3 DNA reads TGTGCCAGCAGCTTAACGGGGACCACAGATACGCAGTATTTT. Its translation is CASSLTGTTDTQYF.